What follows is one T cell receptor (beta chain) and its context. Its antigen is not identified. Authors' analysis steps: Owing to the provision of junction-only sequences devoid of quality scores by immunoSEQ, filtering differed. TCRdb's copy holds only in-frame clones and misses some; the assay was immunoSEQ multiplex PCR. V and J calls plus clone size are reproduced from that table; the DNA served to infer D and trimming. The data contain 450,000 to 500,000 clones, 76% of them singletons. The sample originates from a study of shared clonotypes between healthy human individuals. Notes on the study in general: Since donors were few, the genetic and exposure-history diversity represented was limited.

In germline, CDR1 is SNHLY, CDR2 FYNNEI. CDR3 length equals 14 residues. V trimming: 6 bases; J trimming: 8 bases; junction bases outside the gene matches: 5. This receptor was taken from a middle-aged woman in good health. Some clones in this sample may be carry-over from other donors' samples. The chain links TRBV2 to TRBJ1-4; 11 bases are a match to TRBD1. The sample taken for sequencing was PBMCs. The CDR3 spells CASSRGTGGEKLFF. The CDR3 region has the DNA TGTGCCAGCAGCCGAGGGACAGGGGGAGAAAAACTGTTTTTT. The full variable domain, completed using reference TRBV2 and TRBJ1-4, is EPEVTQTPSHQVTQMGQEVILRCVPISNHLYFYWYRQILGQKVEFLVSFYNNEISEKSEIFDDQFSVERPDGSNFTLKIRSTKLEDSAMYFCASSRGTGGEKLFFGSGTQLSVL.